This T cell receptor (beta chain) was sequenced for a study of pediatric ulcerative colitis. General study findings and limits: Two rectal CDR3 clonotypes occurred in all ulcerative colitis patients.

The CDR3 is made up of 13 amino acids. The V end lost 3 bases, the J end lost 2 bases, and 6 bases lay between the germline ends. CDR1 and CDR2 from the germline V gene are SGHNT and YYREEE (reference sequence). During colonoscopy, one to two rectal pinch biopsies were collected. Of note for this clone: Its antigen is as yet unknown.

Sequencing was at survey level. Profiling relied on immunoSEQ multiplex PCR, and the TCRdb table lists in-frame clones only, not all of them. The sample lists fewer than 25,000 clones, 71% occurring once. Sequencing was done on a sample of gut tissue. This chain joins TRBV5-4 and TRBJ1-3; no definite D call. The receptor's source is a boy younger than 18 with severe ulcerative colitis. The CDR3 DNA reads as TGTGCCAGCAGCTCAGAGACTGGAAACACCATATATTTT. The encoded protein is CASSSETGNTIYF.